This T cell receptor beta chain originates from a study of neurological immune-mediated disorders. TCRdb re-called the 5' RACE reads through MiXCR, storing one row per CDR3 protein. This sample has around 53,000 distinct CDR3 sequences, with roughly 7.7% found just once. This clonotype was seen ten or more times. The CDR3 extends over 16 amino acids. Deletions cut 2 bases from V and 3 bases from J, with 16 bases between. Germline V gene lookup returns CDR1 MNHNY and CDR2 SVGAGI (reference sequence). Time point here: longitudinal time-point 3. The V and J genes are TRBV6-6 and TRBJ1-2, with D unclear. Sequencing was done on a sample of PBMCs. The sequence came from a woman in her forties in good health. CDR3 in amino acids: CASSYGGRRQHYGYTF. In nucleotides, the CDR3 is TGTGCCAGCAGTTACGGTGGGAGGAGGCAACACTATGGCTACACCTTC.